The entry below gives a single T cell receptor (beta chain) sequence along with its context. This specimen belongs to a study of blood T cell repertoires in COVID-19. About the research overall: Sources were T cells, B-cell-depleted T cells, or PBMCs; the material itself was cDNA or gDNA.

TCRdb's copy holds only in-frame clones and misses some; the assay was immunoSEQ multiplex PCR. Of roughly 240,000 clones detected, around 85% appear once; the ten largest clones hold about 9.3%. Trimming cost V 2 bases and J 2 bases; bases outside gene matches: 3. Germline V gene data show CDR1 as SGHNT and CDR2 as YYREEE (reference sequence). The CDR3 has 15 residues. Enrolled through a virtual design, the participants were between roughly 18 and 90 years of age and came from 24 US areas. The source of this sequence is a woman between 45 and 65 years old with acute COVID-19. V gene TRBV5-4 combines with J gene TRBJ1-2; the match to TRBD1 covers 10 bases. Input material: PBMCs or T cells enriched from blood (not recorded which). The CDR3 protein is CASSFGTGANYGYTF. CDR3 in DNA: TGTGCCAGCAGCTTCGGGACAGGGGCCAACTATGGCTACACCTTC.